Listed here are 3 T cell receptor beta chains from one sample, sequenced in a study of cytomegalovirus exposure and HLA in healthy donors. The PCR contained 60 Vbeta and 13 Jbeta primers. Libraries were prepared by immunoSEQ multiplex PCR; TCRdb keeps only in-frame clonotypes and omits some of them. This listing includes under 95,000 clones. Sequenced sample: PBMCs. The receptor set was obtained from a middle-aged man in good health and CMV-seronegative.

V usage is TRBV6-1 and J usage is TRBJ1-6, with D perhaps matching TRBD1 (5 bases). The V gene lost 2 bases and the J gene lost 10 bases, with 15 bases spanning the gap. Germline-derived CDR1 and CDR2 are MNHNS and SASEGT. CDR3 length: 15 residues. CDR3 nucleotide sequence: TGTGCCAGCAGTGAACGGGCAGGGTTACGGTCACCCCTCCACTTT. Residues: CASSERAGLRSPLHF.

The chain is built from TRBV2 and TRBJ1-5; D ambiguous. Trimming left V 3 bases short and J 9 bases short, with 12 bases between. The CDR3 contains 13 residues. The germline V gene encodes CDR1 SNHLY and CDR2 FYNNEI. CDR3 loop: CASSDEAARPQHF. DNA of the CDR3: TGTGCCAGCAGTGATGAGGCAGCCCGGCCCCAGCATTTT.

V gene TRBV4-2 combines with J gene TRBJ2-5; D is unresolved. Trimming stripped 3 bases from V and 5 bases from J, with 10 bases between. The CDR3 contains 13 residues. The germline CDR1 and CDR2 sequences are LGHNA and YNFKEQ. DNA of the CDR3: TGTGCCAGCAGCCAGTCGGGTCGGGAGACCCAGTACTTC. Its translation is CASSQSGRETQYF.